This T cell receptor (beta chain) comes out of a study of cytomegalovirus exposure and HLA in healthy donors. Study-wide points: Among TCR beta chains, those listed as cytomegalovirus-associated numbered some 160. Analysis performed later showed TCR beta chains linked to HLA being more clonally expanded than equally common others.

Only a few counts were recorded for this clone. The antigen remains undetermined. The CDR3 sequence is 14 residues long. The germline CDR1 and CDR2 sequences are SGHRS and YFSETQ. Trimming took 5 bases from V and 0 from J, leaving 11 bases between them. A multiplex PCR was run with 60 Vbeta primers and 13 Jbeta primers. Profiling relied on immunoSEQ multiplex PCR, and the TCRdb table lists in-frame clones only, not all of them. This repertoire shows 150,000 to 200,000 clones, 76% found once; its top ten account for 3% to 4%. Sequencing was carried out using PBMCs. The chain combines TRBV5-1 with TRBJ1-1; D unclear. The receptor comes from a male donor in good health and CMV-seronegative. CDR3 residues: CASRSDIMNTEAFF. Written as DNA, the CDR3 is TGCGCCAGCAGATCCGACATCATGAACACTGAAGCTTTCTTT.